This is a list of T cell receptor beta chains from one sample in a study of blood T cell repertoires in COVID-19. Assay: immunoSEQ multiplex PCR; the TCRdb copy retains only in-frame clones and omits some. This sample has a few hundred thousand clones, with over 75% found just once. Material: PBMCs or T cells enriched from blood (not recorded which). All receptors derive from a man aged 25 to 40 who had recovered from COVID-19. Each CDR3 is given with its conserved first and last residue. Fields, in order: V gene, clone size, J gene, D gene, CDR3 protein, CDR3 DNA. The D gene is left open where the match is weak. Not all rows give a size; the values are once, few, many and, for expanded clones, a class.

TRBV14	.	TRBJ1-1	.	CASSQETRNTEAFF	TGTGCCAGCAGCCAAGAAACCAGGAACACTGAAGCTTTCTTT
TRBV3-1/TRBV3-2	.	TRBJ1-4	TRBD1	CASSSPERKDRGHNEKLFF	TGTGCCAGCAGCTCCCCCGAGAGAAAAGACAGGGGGCACAATGAAAAACTGTTTTTT
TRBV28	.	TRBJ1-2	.	CASSLTRANGYTF	TGTGCCAGCAGTTTAACCAGGGCGAATGGCTACACCTTC
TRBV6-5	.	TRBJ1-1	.	CASSWGGNTEAFF	TGTGCCAGCAGTTGGGGGGGGAACACTGAAGCTTTCTTT
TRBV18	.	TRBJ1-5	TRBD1	CASSPSTGDQPQHF	TGTGCCAGCTCACCATCGACAGGGGACCAGCCCCAGCATTTT
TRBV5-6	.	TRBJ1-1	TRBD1	CASSFRDRFRTEAFF	TGTGCCAGCAGCTTCAGGGACAGGTTTAGGACTGAAGCTTTCTTT
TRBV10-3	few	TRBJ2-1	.	CAIGQGQSAYNEQFF	TGTGCCATCGGCCAAGGACAGTCAGCCTACAATGAGCAGTTCTTC
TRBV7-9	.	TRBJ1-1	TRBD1	CASSNRDRGQWTEAFF	TGTGCCAGCAGCAACCGGGACAGGGGGCAGTGGACTGAAGCTTTCTTT
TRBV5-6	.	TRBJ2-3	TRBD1	CASSLAQGADTQYF	TGTGCCAGCAGCCTCGCCCAGGGGGCAGATACGCAGTATTTT
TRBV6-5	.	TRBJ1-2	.	CASSYYSNYGYTF	TGTGCCAGCAGTTACTACAGTAACTATGGCTACACCTTC
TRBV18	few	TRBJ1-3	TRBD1	CASQRTGDEFWNTIYF	TGTGCCAGCCAAAGGACAGGGGACGAGTTTTGGAACACCATATATTTT
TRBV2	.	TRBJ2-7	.	CASSDPGETYEQYF	TGTGCCAGCAGTGATCCGGGGGAGACCTACGAGCAGTACTTC
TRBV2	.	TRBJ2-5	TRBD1	CASRDRVETQYF	TGTGCCAGCAGGGACAGGGTAGAGACCCAGTACTTC
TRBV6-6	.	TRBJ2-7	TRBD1	CASSYPGQVYEQYF	TGTGCCAGCAGTTACCCCGGACAGGTCTACGAGCAGTACTTC
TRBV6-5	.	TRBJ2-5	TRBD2	CASSSTSAGEETQYF	TGTGCCAGCAGTTCTACTTCAGCGGGAGAAGAGACCCAGTACTTC
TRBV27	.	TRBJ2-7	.	CASSYSTGTRFYEQYF	TGTGCCAGCAGTTACTCTACCGGGACACGATTCTACGAGCAGTACTTC
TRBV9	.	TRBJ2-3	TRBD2	CASSPRTSGFRTDTQYF	TGTGCCAGCAGCCCCCGGACTAGCGGGTTCCGCACAGATACGCAGTATTTT
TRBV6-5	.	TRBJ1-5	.	CASSLQGSNQPQHF	TGTGCCAGCAGCCTACAGGGCTCCAATCAGCCCCAGCATTTT
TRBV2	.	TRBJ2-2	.	CASSEAGLNTGELFF	TGTGCCAGCAGTGAGGCAGGGCTGAACACCGGGGAGCTGTTTTTT
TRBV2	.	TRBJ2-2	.	CASSGTLNTGELFF	TGTGCCAGCTCCGGGACATTGAACACCGGGGAGCTGTTTTTT
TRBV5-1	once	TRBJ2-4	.	CASRSSPASENIQYF	TGCGCCAGCAGATCTTCCCCTGCTAGCGAAAACATTCAGTACTTC
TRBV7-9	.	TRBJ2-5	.	CASSLWVRSGWETQYF	TGTGCCAGCAGCTTATGGGTTCGGTCAGGGTGGGAGACCCAGTACTTC
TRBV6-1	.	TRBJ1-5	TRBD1	CASSENLRQGRGGNQPQHF	TGTGCCAGCAGTGAAAATTTGAGACAGGGAAGAGGGGGCAATCAGCCCCAGCATTTT
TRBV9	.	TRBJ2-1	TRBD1	CASSLVDRGNEQFF	TGTGCCAGCAGTTTGGTAGACAGGGGAAATGAGCAGTTCTTC
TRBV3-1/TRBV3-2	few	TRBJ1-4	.	CASSQEGSGFNEKLFF	TGTGCCAGCAGCCAAGAAGGATCGGGGTTTAATGAAAAACTGTTTTTT
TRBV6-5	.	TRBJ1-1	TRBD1	CATFASGGWTEAFF	TGTGCCACCTTCGCGTCAGGGGGTTGGACTGAAGCTTTCTTT
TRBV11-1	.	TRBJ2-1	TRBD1	CASSFDRGRGSNEQFF	TGTGCCAGCAGCTTCGACAGGGGGCGGGGTTCGAATGAGCAGTTCTTC
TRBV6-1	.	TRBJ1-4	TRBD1	CASSDGSNRGRWAEKLFF	TGTGCCAGCAGTGACGGATCGAACAGGGGGCGCTGGGCTGAAAAACTGTTTTTT
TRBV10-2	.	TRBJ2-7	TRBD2	CASSLGSGGAREQYF	TGCGCCAGCTCCCTTGGGAGCGGGGGGGCGAGAGAGCAGTACTTC
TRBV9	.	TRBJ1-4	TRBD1	CASSPLGGQGNEKLFF	TGTGCCAGCAGCCCCTTAGGAGGACAGGGGAATGAAAAACTGTTTTTT
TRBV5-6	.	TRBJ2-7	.	CASSLGGLTSYEQYF	TGTGCCAGCAGCTTGGGGGGCCTAACCTCCTACGAGCAGTACTTC
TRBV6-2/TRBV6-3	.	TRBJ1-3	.	CASSYGADSGNTIYF	TGTGCCAGCAGTTACGGGGCAGACTCTGGAAACACCATATATTTT
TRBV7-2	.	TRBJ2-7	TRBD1	CASTRPNRGASMDEQYF	TGTGCCAGCACCCGACCCAACAGGGGCGCCTCAATGGACGAGCAGTACTTC
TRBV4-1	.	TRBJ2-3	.	CASSGRTATTDTQYF	TGCGCCAGCAGCGGTCGGACAGCTACCACAGATACGCAGTATTTT
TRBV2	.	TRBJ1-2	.	CASRPIERETYF	TGTGCCAGCAGGCCGATAGAAAGGGAGACTTACTTC